This TCR beta chain was recovered during a study of vaccination and CD4 T cells after COVID-19. Study summary: Stimulation of cells relied on overlapping spike peptides derived from SARS-CoV-2, HCoV-NL63, HCoV-OC43 and HCoV-229E. General study results and limits: Spike mono-reactivity was the property of 304 of 307 vaccine-specific clones in convalescent patients.

Trimming took off 10 bases at V and 7 bases at J, with 20 bases between the two ends. The CDR3 has 14 residues. Germline loops: CDR1 MNHEY, CDR2 SMNVEV (reference sequence). Concerning this clonotype: Its target is unknown.

Sequencing of cultured CD4+ T cell DNA used the Oncomine TCR Beta short-read assay. TCRdb processed the PCR reads anew with MiXCR; each CDR3 protein has one entry. The profile shows under 15,000 distinct CDR3 sequences, 45% to 50% of them singletons. Regarding treatment: approximately 10-day PBMC culture with coronavirus spike peptide pools or control peptides (ViraFEST assay). This sequence originates from a human donor who had recovered from COVID-19. This chain uses TRBV27 with TRBJ2-1; D possibly matches TRBD1 or TRBD2 (5 bases each). Sequencing was done on a sample of CD4+ T cells from blood, cultured in vitro. CDR3 coding DNA: TGTGCCACCCAAAGTTTTGAGAGGGGTAATGAGCAGTTCTTC. This gives the protein CATQSFERGNEQFF.